The rows below give T cell receptor beta chains drawn from one sample of a study of T-cell reconstitution after alpha-beta-depleted transplantation in children. TCRdb fed the PCR reads into MiXCR, producing one record per CDR3 protein. The sample includes some 500,000 distinct CDR3 sequences, approximately 20% of them seen just once. Sample: PBMCs from the stem cell graft donor, taken from the stem cell graft. All receptors derive from a human donor who donated a stem cell graft to a child with acute lymphoblastic leukemia. The CDR3 runs from the conserved cysteine through the conserved F or W. Each record gives: J gene, V gene, D gene, clone size, CDR3 length, CDR3 DNA, CDR3 protein. The D gene is left open where the match is weak. Clone size, where shown, is once, few, many, or a class for clones that have expanded.

TRBJ1-5 | TRBV12-3/TRBV12-4 | NA | NA | 12 | TGTGCCAGCAGTTGGACCTATCAGCCCCAGCATTTT | CASSWTYQPQHF
TRBJ2-1 | TRBV20-1 | TRBD2 | NA | 16 | TGCAGTGCTAGAGATCCAGCGGGGGTACCAGGGAATGAGCAGTTCTTC | CSARDPAGVPGNEQFF
TRBJ2-7 | TRBV7-9 | TRBD2 | NA | 15 | TGTGCCAGCAGCTTAGCCCTAGCGGGATCTCGAGAGCAGTACTTC | CASSLALAGSREQYF
TRBJ2-1 | TRBV5-5 | TRBD2 | many | 15 | TGTGCCAGCAGCTTCGGCGGGGGCTCCTACAATGAGCAGTTCTTC | CASSFGGGSYNEQFF
TRBJ1-4 | TRBV30 | NA | NA | 14 | TGTGCCTGGGGAGGGGGGGCGACTAATGAAAAACTGTTTTTT | CAWGGGATNEKLFF
TRBJ2-5 | TRBV7-6 | TRBD2 | NA | 15 | TGTGCCAGCAGCCCCCGACTAGCGGGAGCCCCGACCCAGTACTTC | CASSPRLAGAPTQYF
TRBJ2-3 | TRBV6-2/TRBV6-3 | NA | NA | 13 | TGTGCCAGCAGGTACTTAAGCACAGATACGCAGTATTTT | CASRYLSTDTQYF
TRBJ2-1 | TRBV6-5 | NA | NA | 11 | TGTGCCAGCAGTTCTGCGGGTGAGCAGTTCTTC | CASSSAGEQFF
TRBJ1-1 | TRBV6-1 | NA | NA | 12 | TGTGCCAGCAGTATGAGGGGTTCTGAAGCTTTCTTT | CASSMRGSEAFF
TRBJ1-5 | TRBV6-2/TRBV6-3 | NA | few | 15 | TGTGCCAGCACTCAAGGTTGGGTGAACCATCAGCCCCAGCATTTT | CASTQGWVNHQPQHF
TRBJ1-4 | TRBV3-1 | NA | NA | 14 | TGTGCCAGCAGCCAAGATCTAGGAGACGAAAAACTGTTTTTT | CASSQDLGDEKLFF
TRBJ1-1 | TRBV12-3/TRBV12-4 | NA | NA | 13 | TGTGCCAGCACAGAGACAATGAACACTGAAGCTTTCTTT | CASTETMNTEAFF
TRBJ2-3 | TRBV7-8 | TRBD1 | few | 15 | TGTGCCACTACGGTACAGGGGGCGAGCACAGATACGCAGTATTTT | CATTVQGASTDTQYF
TRBJ2-1 | TRBV12-3/TRBV12-4 | NA | few | 18 | TGTGCCAGCGGGGGGGCACCACCCGTGCGGGGTACGAACCGGGAGCAGTTCTTC | CASGGAPPVRGTNREQFF
TRBJ2-1 | TRBV12-3/TRBV12-4 | NA | NA | 17 | TGTGCCAGCAGTTTTATCGGAGACCCCACATTATACAATGAGCAGTTCTTC | CASSFIGDPTLYNEQFF
TRBJ2-1 | TRBV4-2 | NA | NA | 16 | TGTGCCAGCAGCCAAGAGTGGACATCCACCTACAATGAGCAGTTCTTC | CASSQEWTSTYNEQFF
TRBJ1-1 | TRBV6-5 | NA | NA | 16 | TGTGCCAGCAGTTACAATCGAGGTTGGGGGAACACTGAAGCTTTCTTT | CASSYNRGWGNTEAFF
TRBJ1-2 | TRBV19 | TRBD1 | few | 15 | TGTGCCAGCTTAGAAACCGGGACAGGGGCCTATGGCTACACCTTC | CASLETGTGAYGYTF
TRBJ2-1 | TRBV29-1 | NA | NA | 11 | TGCAGCGTTGAATCCAACAATGAGCAGTTCTTC | CSVESNNEQFF
TRBJ2-2 | TRBV6-5 | NA | NA | 16 | TGTGCCAGCAGTTACTCGAGGAGTACGGGACTGAGGGAGCTGTTTTTT | CASSYSRSTGLRELFF
TRBJ1-1 | TRBV18 | NA | NA | 20 | TGTGCCAGCTCACCCAGGGCAGGGGTTGCCATGCAGCATGTGAACACTGAAGCTTTCTTT | CASSPRAGVAMQHVNTEAFF
TRBJ2-7 | TRBV29-1 | NA | many | 13 | TGCAGCGTTGGACAGCCGTCGACCTACGAGCAGTACTTC | CSVGQPSTYEQYF
TRBJ2-7 | TRBV7-9 | NA | NA | 14 | TGTGCCAGCAGCTCCAGGACGGAGACCTACGAGCAGTACTTC | CASSSRTETYEQYF
TRBJ2-4 | TRBV7-2 | NA | NA | 13 | TGTGCCAGCAGCCCGGGTCCCCAAAACATTCAGTACTTC | CASSPGPQNIQYF
TRBJ1-1 | TRBV29-1 | NA | few | 12 | TGCAGCGCAATACCTTCGAACACTGAAGCTTTCTTT | CSAIPSNTEAFF
TRBJ2-5 | TRBV20-1 | TRBD2 | NA | 15 | TGCAGTGCTATTACTAGCGCGCCGTCGAGGAAGACCCAGTACTTC | CSAITSAPSRKTQYF